This TCR beta chain comes out of a study of blood T cell repertoires in COVID-19. Study-level background: Nucleic acid was either cDNA or gDNA, and it came from T cells, B-cell-depleted T cells, or PBMCs.

The germline gives CDR1 GTSNPN, CDR2 SVGIG (reference sequence). V lost 2 bases to trimming and J lost 8 bases, with 18 bases between them. The CDR3 contains 14 residues. Measured with immunoSEQ multiplex PCR; TCRdb has only the in-frame clones, and not every one. This sample has 150,000 to 180,000 clones, with about four fifths found just once. The chain carries TRBV30 and TRBJ1-2; D is ambiguous. The clonotype originates from an elderly woman with acute or convalescent COVID-19. Specimen: peripheral blood. This CDR3 reads CAWSSGFGGRGYTF. The DNA for the CDR3 is TGTGCCTGGAGTTCAGGCTTTGGAGGGAGAGGCTACACCTTC.